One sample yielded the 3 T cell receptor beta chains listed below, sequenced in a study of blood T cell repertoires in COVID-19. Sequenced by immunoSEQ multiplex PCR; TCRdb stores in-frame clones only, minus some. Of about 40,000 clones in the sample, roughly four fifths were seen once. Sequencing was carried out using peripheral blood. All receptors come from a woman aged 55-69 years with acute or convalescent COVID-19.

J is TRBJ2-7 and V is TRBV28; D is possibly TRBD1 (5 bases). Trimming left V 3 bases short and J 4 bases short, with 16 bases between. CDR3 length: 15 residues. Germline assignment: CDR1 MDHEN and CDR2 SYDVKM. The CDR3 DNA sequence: TGTGCCAGCAGTTTCCAGGGTACTGGAGCATACGAGCAGTACTTC. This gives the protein CASSFQGTGAYEQYF.

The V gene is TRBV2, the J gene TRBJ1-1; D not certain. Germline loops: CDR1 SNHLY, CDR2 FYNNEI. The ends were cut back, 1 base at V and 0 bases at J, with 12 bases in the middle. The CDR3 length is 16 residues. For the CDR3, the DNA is TGTGCCAGCAGTGAAGGCAGAAAGAAATTGAACACTGAAGCTTTCTTT. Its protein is CASSEGRKKLNTEAFF.

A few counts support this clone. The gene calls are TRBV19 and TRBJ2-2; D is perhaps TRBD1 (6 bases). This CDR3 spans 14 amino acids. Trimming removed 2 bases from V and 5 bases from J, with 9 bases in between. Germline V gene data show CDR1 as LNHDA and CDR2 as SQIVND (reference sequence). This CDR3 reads CASSISGQTGELFF. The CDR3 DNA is TGTGCCAGTAGTATATCCGGACAGACCGGGGAGCTGTTTTTT.